Below are 20 T cell receptor beta chains sequenced from a single sample in a study of PD-1 blockade in classical Hodgkin lymphoma. The method was immunoSEQ multiplex PCR; TCRdb's version includes in-frame clones alone and lacks a portion of them. This sample has 95,000 to 100,000 clones; roughly 89% occur once, and the top ten carry under 8%. Every single patient, without exception, relapsed after autologous stem cell transplantation, and brentuximab vedotin exposure varied. Here the sequenced sample was peripheral blood mononuclear cells (PBMCs), taken before the second cycle of nivolumab. These TCRs come from a human donor with classical Hodgkin lymphoma.

The chain links TRBV30 to TRBJ2-7, with D tentatively TRBD2 (6 bases). The CDR3 length is 16 residues. Per germline, CDR1 GTSNPN and CDR2 SVGIG (reference sequence). V lost 0 bases and J 5 bases, leaving 20 bases between the germline ends. The DNA of the CDR3 is TGTGCCTGGAGTGTAGATTTGATGGAGGGTCGGAACGAGCAGTACTTC. It translates to CAWSVDLMEGRNEQYF.

The chain has TRBV4-3 and TRBJ1-2, with 8 positions matching TRBD1. Germline CDR1 and CDR2: LGHNA and YSLEER. CDR3 size: 14 residues. Trimming took 5 bases from V and 4 from J; bases not matched to a gene: 6. In nucleotides, the CDR3 is TGCGCCAGCAGCAAGACAGGGGAGGTCTATGGCTACACCTTC. It codes for CASSKTGEVYGYTF.

The V gene is TRBV30, the J gene TRBJ2-4, with a weak D call TRBD2 (6 bases). The CDR3 consists of 14 residues. The V end was cut by 3 bases, the J end by 9 bases, with 18 bases between. CDR1 is GTSNPN, CDR2 SVGIG, per germline (reference sequence). This chain's CDR3 is CAWSPGQPGGIQYF. For the CDR3, the DNA is TGTGCCTGGAGCCCAGGGCAGCCCGGGGGCATTCAGTACTTC. The variable domain in full, with the rest retrieved from reference TRBV30 and TRBJ2-4, is SQTIHQWPATLVQPVGSPLSLECTVEGTSNPNLYWYRQAAGRGLQLLFYSVGIGQISSEVPQNLSASRPQDRQFILSSKKLLLSDSGFYLCAWSPGQPGGIQYFGAGTRLSVL.

V gene TRBV11-2 combines with J gene TRBJ2-2; 9 positions agree with TRBD1. CDR3 size: 15 residues. Unmatched junction bases numbered 3, after V lost 0 bases and J lost 7 bases. Germline values: CDR1 SGHAT, CDR2 FQNNGV. The CDR3 region has the DNA TGTGCCAGCAGCTTAGAGGGACAGGGAATCGGGGAGCTGTTTTTT. This sequence encodes CASSLEGQGIGELFF.

J is TRBJ2-2 and V is TRBV5-5; D is uncertain. Trimming took off 1 base at V and 1 base at J, with 5 bases between the two ends. Germline loops: CDR1 SGHKS, CDR2 YYEKEE (reference sequence). The CDR3 extends over 14 amino acids. CDR3 nucleotide sequence: TGTGCCAGCAGCTTGTCGGGGAACACCGGGGAGCTGTTTTTT. This translates into CASSLSGNTGELFF.

In DNA, the CDR3 is TGCGCCAGCAGCTCCACCAGCTCTGGGGCCAACGTCCTGACTTTC. Its translation: CASSSTSSGANVLTF. The V call is TRBV5-1, the J call TRBJ2-6; the D is unclear. Germline CDR1 and CDR2: SGHRS and YFSETQ. Trimming pared 3 bases from V and 0 bases from J, leaving 7 bases between. The CDR3 has 15 residues.

The chain combines TRBV30 with TRBJ1-6; D might be TRBD1 (5 bases). The CDR3 contains 13 residues. The germline V gene encodes CDR1 GTSNPN and CDR2 SVGIG (reference sequence). With 1 base removed from V and 10 bases from J, the gap between germline ends came to 11 bases. The CDR3 protein is CAWSDKGSSPLHF. The CDR3 region has the DNA TGTGCCTGGAGTGATAAGGGGTCGTCACCCCTCCACTTT.

The count of this clone is one. This sequence joins TRBV6-1 and TRBJ2-7; D might be TRBD2 (6 bases). Germline lookup yields CDR1 MNHNS and CDR2 SASEGT. Trimming cost V 3 bases and J 2 bases, with 14 bases left between them. There are 15 residues in the CDR3. CDR3 DNA: TGTGCCAGCAGTGACCTAGGGCGGACTACCTACGAGCAGTACTTC. Amino acid sequence: CASSDLGRTTYEQYF.

V and J are TRBV6-4 and TRBJ2-3, with D possibly being TRBD2 (7 bases). V lost 4 bases, J lost 1 base, and 9 bases lay in between. CDR1 and CDR2 from the germline V gene are MRHNA and SNTAGT. The CDR3 totals 14 residues. The CDR3 DNA is TGTGCCAGCAGTGCGGGGGGCGGCACAGATACGCAGTATTTT. As protein: CASSAGGGTDTQYF.

The CDR3 sequence: CASSVALAGGIGQETQYF. Here the CDR3 DNA reads TGTGCCAGCAGCGTAGCTCTAGCGGGGGGTATCGGCCAAGAGACCCAGTACTTC. The genes are TRBV9 and TRBJ2-5; 11 bases align to TRBD2. Germline-derived CDR1 and CDR2 are SGDLS and YYNGEE. V trimming: 0 bases; J trimming: 1 base; junction bases outside the gene matches: 8. The CDR3 contains 18 residues.

The V call is TRBV6-6, the J call TRBJ1-3; D gene unclear. The CDR3 length is 14 residues. Trimming left V 0 bases short and J 7 bases short, with 10 bases between. Germline V gene data show CDR1 as MNHNY and CDR2 as SVGAGI (reference sequence). The CDR3, as DNA: TGTGCCAGCAGTTACTCGAGGGTAGAGAACACCATATATTTT. The encoded protein is CASSYSRVENTIYF.

The chain has TRBV28 and TRBJ1-3; D unresolved. V was cut by 7 bases and J by 0 bases, with 7 bases left in between. The CDR3 is 13 residues long. From germline, CDR1 is MDHEN and CDR2 SYDVKM. CDR3 region: CASIEYSGNTIYF. The CDR3 region has the DNA TGTGCCAGCATAGAGTACTCTGGAAACACCATATATTTT.

The V and J genes are TRBV6-6 and TRBJ1-5; D gene uncertain. This CDR3 comprises 14 residues. From germline, CDR1 is MNHNY and CDR2 SVGAGI (reference sequence). Trimming removed 0 bases from V and 5 bases from J, with 8 bases in between. CDR3 in DNA: TGTGCCAGCAGTTACTCGATTAACGATCAGCCCCAGCATTTT. Amino acids: CASSYSINDQPQHF.

This clone came up a few times. The chain's CDR3 is CASRLGQGDQPQHF. CDR3 DNA sequence: TGTGCCAGCAGGCTGGGACAGGGAGATCAGCCCCAGCATTTT. This chain connects TRBV6-5 to TRBJ1-5; TRBD1 aligns across 9 bases. This CDR3 comprises 14 residues. Germline V lookup: CDR1 MNHEY, CDR2 SVGAGI. The V and J ends lost 6 bases and 5 bases, in that order; junction bases with no gene match: 5.

This clone showed up just a few times. This chain connects TRBV5-1 to TRBJ1-1; 11 nucleotides agree with TRBD1. The V and J ends lost 0 bases and 10 bases, in that order; junction bases with no gene match: 2. Germline assignment: CDR1 SGHRS and CDR2 YFSETQ. This CDR3 is built from 13 residues. The CDR3 DNA is TGCGCCAGCAGCTTGGGGACAGGGGGCGCAGCTTTCTTT. This codes for CASSLGTGGAAFF.

The J gene is TRBJ2-4, the V gene TRBV5-8, with D maybe TRBD2 (7 bases). Per germline, CDR1 SGHTS and CDR2 YDEGEE. V was pared by 2 bases and J by 7 bases, with 10 bases between. The CDR3 is 13 residues long. The CDR3 protein is CASSFRGGNIQYF. In DNA, the CDR3 is TGTGCCAGCAGCTTTAGGGGGGGGAACATTCAGTACTTC.

V usage is TRBV6-5 and J usage is TRBJ2-7; 9 nucleotides agree with TRBD2. This CDR3 is 15 amino acids long. Looked up from germline, CDR1 is MNHEY and CDR2 is SVGAGI. J was trimmed by 1 base and V by 1 base; bases with no gene match: 2. Written as DNA, the CDR3 is TGTGCCAGCAGTTACTTTAGCGGGGGTTCCTACGAGCAGTACTTC. Its translation is CASSYFSGGSYEQYF.

The CDR3: CASRPSSYNEQFF. The CDR3 nucleotides are TGTGCCAGCAGGCCAAGCTCCTACAATGAGCAGTTCTTC. The rearrangement uses TRBV6-5 and TRBJ2-1; D remains ambiguous. The V gene lost 6 bases and the J gene lost 0 bases, with 6 bases spanning the gap. This CDR3 is built from 13 residues. CDR1 is MNHEY, CDR2 SVGAGI, per germline.

CDR3 bases: TGTGCCTGGCAGACAGGGGGTTCCTCCCTTGGCTACACCTTC. Protein sequence: CAWQTGGSSLGYTF. This chain joins TRBV30 and TRBJ1-2; 9 nucleotides align to TRBD1. There are 14 residues in the CDR3. Losses at the gene ends were 5 bases for V and 7 bases for J; bases not matched to a gene: 11. From germline, CDR1 is GTSNPN and CDR2 SVGIG (reference sequence).

This clone has only one observation. This rearrangement joins TRBV30 to TRBJ1-4, with D uncertain. The CDR3 has 12 residues. Germline lookup yields CDR1 GTSNPN and CDR2 SVGIG (reference sequence). Trimming removed 0 bases at V and 8 bases at J, with 7 bases between. The CDR3 DNA reads TGTGCCTGGAGTGTAACACTCGAAAAACTGTTTTTT. Translated, it gives CAWSVTLEKLFF.